Listed below are T cell receptor beta chains from one sample, sequenced in a study of CD8 T cells in Susac syndrome. TCRdb redid the calling of the immunoSEQ multiplex PCR reads with MiXCR, one entry per CDR3 protein. Among 200,000 or so distinct CDR3 sequences, 90% to 95% were seen once, and the ten largest hold 0.093%. The sequencing input was CD4+ T cells from PBMCs. These TCRs come from a human donor with multiple sclerosis. Each CDR3 is given with its conserved first and last residue. Fields, in order: clone size, V gene, J gene, D gene, CDR3 DNA, CDR3 protein. The D gene is left open where the match is weak. For some rows the clone size is stated as once, few or many, or as a class when expanded; others skip it.

size: NA; V: TRBV18; J: TRBJ1-3; D: NA; DNA: TGTGCCAGCTCACCTGGCGAGGGTTCTGGAAACACCATATATTTT; CDR3: CASSPGEGSGNTIYF
size: NA; V: TRBV11-2; J: TRBJ2-3; D: NA; DNA: TGTGCCAGCAGCTCTACTAGTCCCTCCACAGATACGCAGTATTTT; CDR3: CASSSTSPSTDTQYF
size: few; V: TRBV3-1; J: TRBJ1-5; D: NA; DNA: TGTGCCAGCAGTTCCGGGACGGTGAATCAGCCCCAGCATTTT; CDR3: CASSSGTVNQPQHF
size: once; V: TRBV20-1; J: TRBJ2-5; D: NA; DNA: TGCAGTGTTATGGCCGGCCAAGAGACCCAGTACTTC; CDR3: CSVMAGQETQYF
size: NA; V: TRBV6-6; J: TRBJ1-2; D: TRBD1; DNA: TGTGCCAGCAGCGACGGGGGACAGATTAACTATGGCTACACCTTC; CDR3: CASSDGGQINYGYTF
size: NA; V: TRBV20-1; J: TRBJ2-1; D: NA; DNA: TGCAGTGCTAGAGACCGTAACTCCTACAATGAGCAGTTCTTC; CDR3: CSARDRNSYNEQFF
size: NA; V: TRBV7-9; J: TRBJ2-5; D: TRBD2; DNA: TGTGCCAGCAGCTTAGCCCTAGCGGGGAGGGGAGAGACCCAGTACTTC; CDR3: CASSLALAGRGETQYF
size: NA; V: TRBV7-9; J: TRBJ2-7; D: NA; DNA: TGTGCCAGCAGCTTAGAGGCAGCGTACTACGAGCAGTACTTC; CDR3: CASSLEAAYYEQYF
size: NA; V: TRBV3-1; J: TRBJ2-5; D: TRBD2; DNA: TGTGCCAGCAGCCAAGTGGGGGCGAGAGCGGGGGTACAAGAGACCCAGTACTTC; CDR3: CASSQVGARAGVQETQYF
size: NA; V: TRBV12-3/TRBV12-4; J: TRBJ2-5; D: NA; DNA: TGTGCCAGCAGTTCGGGATTTCAAGAGACCCAGTACTTC; CDR3: CASSSGFQETQYF
size: NA; V: TRBV7-2; J: TRBJ2-3; D: TRBD2; DNA: TGTGCCAGCAGCCCGGGTTTAGCGGGGGGGCTTGCAGATACGCAGTATTTT; CDR3: CASSPGLAGGLADTQYF
size: NA; V: TRBV3-1; J: TRBJ2-7; D: NA; DNA: TGTGCCAGCAGCCAAGAGGTAGGGTTACAGCAGTACTTC; CDR3: CASSQEVGLQQYF
size: NA; V: TRBV12-3/TRBV12-4; J: TRBJ2-1; D: TRBD1; DNA: TGTGCCAGCAGTCCCCGGACAGGAGAGGACTCCTACAATGAGCAGTTCTTC; CDR3: CASSPRTGEDSYNEQFF
size: NA; V: TRBV5-6; J: TRBJ2-7; D: TRBD1; DNA: TGTGCCAGCAGCTTGCCCCGGGACAGGGTCTCCTACGAGCAGTACTTC; CDR3: CASSLPRDRVSYEQYF
size: NA; V: TRBV30; J: TRBJ2-2; D: NA; DNA: TGTGCCTGGAGTGTAATGAACACCGGGGAGCTGTTTTTT; CDR3: CAWSVMNTGELFF
size: NA; V: TRBV20-1; J: TRBJ2-2; D: TRBD1; DNA: TGCAGTGCTAGATCGCAGACAGGGTTCACCGGGGAGCTGTTTTTT; CDR3: CSARSQTGFTGELFF
size: NA; V: TRBV20-1; J: TRBJ2-3; D: NA; DNA: TGCAGTGCTAGAGCTTCGGCGGATACGCAGTATTTT; CDR3: CSARASADTQYF
size: once; V: TRBV5-6; J: TRBJ2-1; D: NA; DNA: TGTGCCAGCAGCAAGGGTTGGGGAACGGGGGCTCGGGAGCAGTTCTTC; CDR3: CASSKGWGTGAREQFF
size: NA; V: TRBV4-2; J: TRBJ2-1; D: NA; DNA: TGTGCCAGCAGCCAAGATAGCCGGGGGCGATACAATGAGCAGTTCTTC; CDR3: CASSQDSRGRYNEQFF
size: NA; V: TRBV3-1; J: TRBJ2-1; D: NA; DNA: TGTGCCAGCAGCCGATCTTTCGACAATGAGCAGTTCTTC; CDR3: CASSRSFDNEQFF